This T cell receptor beta chain was observed in a study of OX40 agonist ivuxolimab in advanced cancers. General notes on the study: Ivuxolimab, which targeted the costimulatory receptor OX40 (CD134), was an agonistic, fully human IgG2 monoclonal antibody. Intravenous ivuxolimab was administered to patients every 2 weeks at six dose levels: 0.01, 0.1, 0.3, 1.5, 3 and 10 mg/kg. Among the approximately 50 dose-escalation patients, around 19 had hepatocellular carcinoma, roughly 15 melanoma, 9 renal cell carcinoma and 9 head and neck cancer. In the dose-escalation cohort, more than 75% of patients were male, and the mean age was around 60 years, with a range of about 20 to 79. Prior anti-PD-1, anti-PD-L1 or anti-CTLA-4 therapy was permitted, and checkpoint inhibitors had been received by more than 35% of dose-escalation patients. Partial responses were achieved by three dose-escalation patients, of whom one had hepatocellular carcinoma and two had cutaneous melanoma. Peripheral TCRbeta sequencing was intended to test whether TCR sequence diversity was altered and clonal T-cell expansion was caused by ivuxolimab. The monotherapy dose-escalation portion (N ≈ 52 patients) of the phase I ivuxolimab trial is reported in the paper.

Inclusive of the bounding cysteine and phenylalanine, the CDR3 is 13 residues long. Left in the record is the CDR3 DNA by itself, 39 bases read in frame from the first base. V is cut back by 10 bases and J by 0 bases, with 3 bases in the junction unmatched. Via the germline V gene, CDR1 is MNHNS and CDR2 SASEGT. Genomic DNA was isolated from the sorted cells so that the TCRbeta CDR3 region could be sequenced. The immunoSEQ Assay was used to sequence the TCRbeta CDR3 regions. TCRdb's version of the immuneACCESS table is confined to in-frame rearrangements and falls short of the full clone set. An unresolved V gene accounts for under half of the shortfall where checked; the remainder is of unknown origin. The sample yields about 79,000 clones; more than 85% were counted once. The ten most abundant clones make up roughly 6.9% of the sample. The trial excluded patients who had a history of autoimmune disease or who were on systemic immunosuppression. In every dose cohort, peripheral blood was drawn for TCR sequencing at baseline, cycle 4 day 1, and cycle 7 day 1. The samples were drawn from a first-in-human, open-label, multicenter phase I dose-escalation trial of ivuxolimab. The trial enrolled adults with locally advanced or metastatic head and neck squamous cell, hepatocellular, melanoma or renal cell carcinoma. Before TCR sequencing, CD4+ and CD8+ T cells were separately sorted from peripheral blood.

Remarks on this clone: What this receptor recognizes is not known. Per-base quality was not reported, and no clone a single base away is much larger than it.

General conclusions and limits of the study: On average, CD8+ T cells showed more expanded clones than CD4+ T cells after ivuxolimab. In the 0.1-3.0 mg/kg groups, partial responders had among the lowest normalized peripheral clonal expansion, particularly in CD8+ T cells. Low levels of normalized T-cell clonal expansion were also seen in some patients who did not respond. At doses of 0.1 to 3.0 mg/kg, clonal expansion of both CD4+ and CD8+ T cells in blood was seen between baseline and week 6. The antigen specificity of the clonally expanded peripheral T cells was not determined.

The rearrangement combines TRBV6-1 with TRBJ2-7; TRBD2 fits 10 bases in the junction. The sequence came from an adult with an advanced solid tumor such as melanoma, head and neck, liver or kidney cancer. The sample was CD4+ or CD8+ T cells sorted from blood, taken in a trial of the OX40 agonist ivuxolimab. The CDR3 sequence is CATGLAASYEQYF. The nucleotide sequence is given as TGTGCCACCGGACTAGCGGCCTCCTACGAGCAGTACTTC.